These 21 T cell receptor beta chains were sequenced from one sample in a study of cytomegalovirus exposure and HLA in healthy donors. PCR used 60 Vbeta primers and 13 Jbeta primers. Generated by immunoSEQ multiplex PCR, the TCRdb table keeps only in-frame clones and is missing some. The sample lists approximately 140,000 clones; 70% to 80% were seen once. Sequencing was performed on PBMCs. These receptors originate from a woman in her sixties or seventies in good health and CMV-seropositive.

Regarding this clone: One end of the junction varies from germline; a read error may be responsible. The genes are TRBV7-7 and TRBJ2-1; 10 nucleotides match TRBD1. This CDR3 spans 17 amino acids. Germline CDR1 is SSHAT and CDR2 is FNYEAQ (reference sequence). CDR3 DNA sequence: TGTGCTAGCAGCTTAGCGTACGGGACAGGGGCCTACAATGAGCAGTTCTTC. Amino acid sequence: CASSLAYGTGAYNEQFF.

V usage is TRBV6-1 and J usage is TRBJ2-7; D gene ambiguous. Germline loops: CDR1 MNHNS, CDR2 SASEGT. This CDR3 is 12 amino acids long. Trimming shortened V by 5 bases and J by 3 bases, and 8 bases separated the two germline ends. The CDR3 spells CASSPSGYEQYF. CDR3 DNA: TGTGCCAGCAGTCCCTCGGGCTACGAGCAGTACTTC.

The chain combines TRBV7-3 with TRBJ2-1; D possibly corresponds to TRBD2 (6 bases). The germline gives CDR1 SGHTA, CDR2 FQGTGA. There are 17 residues in the CDR3. V lost 5 bases, J lost 0 bases, and 17 bases lay in between. The DNA for the CDR3 is TGTGCCAGCAGCCGTGGGGCTAGCGAGAGCTCCTACAATGAGCAGTTCTTC. It is translated as CASSRGASESSYNEQFF.

The genes are TRBV15 and TRBJ2-5; 7 bases are shared with TRBD2. Per the germline V gene, CDR1 is LNHNV and CDR2 is YYDKDF (reference sequence). V lost 0 bases, J lost 3 bases, and 4 bases stayed unmatched. This CDR3 comprises 15 residues. The CDR3 spells CATSRDPSGEETQYF. The DNA of the CDR3 is TGTGCCACCAGCAGAGATCCGAGCGGGGAAGAGACCCAGTACTTC. Full variable domain (outside the CDR3, taken from reference TRBV15 and TRBJ2-5): DAMVIQNPRYQVTQFGKPVTLSCSQTLNHNVMYWYQQKSSQAPKLLFHYYDKDFNNEADTPDNFQSRRPNTSFCFLDIRSPGLGDTAMYLCATSRDPSGEETQYFGPGTRLLVL.

This chain joins TRBV12-5 and TRBJ1-3; D ambiguous. The ends were cut back, 1 base at V and 2 bases at J, with 6 bases in the middle. Germline V gene sequence: CDR1 LGHNT, CDR2 FRNRAP. The CDR3 loop spans 14 amino acids. The CDR3 DNA follows: TGTGCTAGTGGTTTGGGAGGGCCTGGAAACACCATATATTTT. Residues: CASGLGGPGNTIYF.

The chain links TRBV4-1 to TRBJ1-1; D gene uncertain. V lost 2 bases and J 1 base, leaving 11 bases between the germline ends. Germline V gives CDR1 MGHRA, CDR2 YSYEKL. There are 15 residues in the CDR3. The CDR3 loop reads CASSQSSGRNTEAFF. The CDR3 nucleotides are TGCGCCAGCAGCCAAAGCTCCGGGAGGAACACTGAAGCTTTCTTT.

V and J are TRBV11-2 and TRBJ2-5; TRBD2 is a possible D gene (5 bases). From germline, CDR1 is SGHAT and CDR2 FQNNGV. The V end lost 5 bases, the J end lost 5 bases, and 15 bases lay between the germline ends. This CDR3 is built from 14 residues. In DNA form, the CDR3 reads TGTGCCAGCAGCCCGGCAACACCGGGGGAGACCCAGTACTTC. It codes for CASSPATPGETQYF.

This chain connects TRBV6-1 to TRBJ1-3, with 7 bases matching TRBD1. The CDR3 contains 12 residues. CDR1 is MNHNS and CDR2 is SASEGT in the germline V gene. J was trimmed by 3 bases and V by 8 bases; bases with no gene match: 1. CDR3 nucleotide sequence: TGTGCCAGCGACAGGGATGGAAACACCATATATTTT. Amino acid sequence: CASDRDGNTIYF.

This chain links TRBV6-5 with TRBJ1-2, with 8 bases that match TRBD1. CDR1 and CDR2 (germline): MNHEY, SVGAGI. The CDR3 is 14 residues long. V shed 1 base, J shed 11 bases, and the junction held 9 bases outside the gene matches. This CDR3 is CASSYLTGTGRYTF. In DNA form, the CDR3 reads TGTGCCAGCAGTTACTTGACCGGGACAGGCAGGTACACCTTC.

This chain uses TRBV6-1 with TRBJ1-1, with TRBD1 matching over 7 bases. Per the germline V gene, CDR1 is MNHNS and CDR2 is SASEGT. The CDR3 has 14 amino acids. J lost 5 bases, V lost 6 bases, and 9 bases had no gene match. CDR3 residues: CASRTRGGWTEAFF. CDR3 DNA sequence: TGTGCCAGCAGAACAAGAGGGGGCTGGACTGAAGCTTTCTTT.

V is TRBV4-1 and J is TRBJ2-5; the match to TRBD1 covers 11 bases. Germline V gene lookup returns CDR1 MGHRA and CDR2 YSYEKL. V shed 8 bases, J shed 4 bases, and the junction held 6 bases outside the gene matches. The CDR3 covers 14 residues. The CDR3 DNA follows: TGCGCCAGCCGACCCGGGACAGGGGGAGAGACCCAGTACTTC. Its translation: CASRPGTGGETQYF.

The chain has TRBV9 and TRBJ2-3; perhaps TRBD2 as D (6 bases). From germline, CDR1 is SGDLS and CDR2 YYNGEE. The CDR3 covers 16 residues. Deletions cut 0 bases from V and 1 base from J, with 12 bases between. In DNA form, the CDR3 reads TGTGCCAGCAGCGTAGAGGTAGCGGCAGGCACAGATACGCAGTATTTT. It yields the protein CASSVEVAAGTDTQYF. The entire variable domain, with the rest obtained from reference TRBV9 and TRBJ2-3, is as follows: DSGVTQTPKHLITATGQRVTLRCSPRSGDLSVYWYQQSLDQGLQFLIQYYNGEERAKGNILERFSAQQFPDLHSELNLSSLELGDSALYFCASSVEVAAGTDTQYFGPGTRLTVL.

The gene calls are TRBV2 and TRBJ2-5; D possibly corresponds to TRBD1 (5 bases). The DNA end lines up better with TRBJ2-7; the J call may be wrong. Germline V lookup: CDR1 SNHLY, CDR2 FYNNEI. CDR3 length: 16 amino acids. CDR3 DNA sequence: TGTGCCAGCAGTGGGTCTGGACAACGGACCTCCTACGAGCAGTACTTC. It translates to CASSGSGQRTSYEQYF.

As to this clone: The same CDR3 arises from other DNA sequences in this sample as well. This sequence joins TRBV6-5 and TRBJ2-7; 7 bases are shared with TRBD2. There are 12 residues in the CDR3. Germline V gene lookup returns CDR1 MNHEY and CDR2 SVGAGI. Trimming at V came to 5 bases and at J to 4 bases, leaving 2 bases not matched to a gene. The DNA for the CDR3 is TGTGCCAGCAGTCCCGGGGGGTACGAGCAGTACTTC. Translation gives CASSPGGYEQYF.

This chain joins TRBV18 and TRBJ2-5; D not resolved. Germline CDR1 and CDR2: KGHSH and LQKENI. V was clipped by 3 bases and J by 4 bases, with 9 bases between them. The CDR3 is made up of 13 amino acids. Here the CDR3 reads CASSPTSGETQYF. CDR3 DNA sequence: TGTGCCAGCTCACCGACATCTGGAGAGACCCAGTACTTC.

This clone turned up a few times. The chain employs TRBV13 and TRBJ2-7; D possibly corresponds to TRBD2 (6 bases). V lost 1 base and J lost 6, with 13 bases in between. The germline V gene has CDR1 PRHDT and CDR2 FYEKMQ (reference sequence). This CDR3 is 14 amino acids long. CDR3 DNA sequence: TGTGCCAGCAGCTTAGAGCCGGGGGTGAGCGAGCAGTACTTC. The encoded protein is CASSLEPGVSEQYF.

The chain joins TRBV10-3 to TRBJ2-7; 7 bases are a match to TRBD1. This CDR3 is built from 15 residues. Germline V CDR1 and CDR2: ENHRY, SYGVKD. V dropped 3 bases and J dropped 3; count of bases not matched to a gene: 8. The CDR3 DNA is TGTGCCATCAGTGACCACGGGACAGTTAACTACGAGCAGTACTTC. This gives the protein CAISDHGTVNYEQYF.

This chain connects TRBV7-9 to TRBJ1-5, with a tentative D call TRBD1 (5 bases). This CDR3 has 14 residues. Germline CDR1 reads SEHNR; CDR2 reads FQNEAQ (reference sequence). Trimming left V 1 base short and J 6 bases short, with 10 bases between. CDR3 sequence: CASSLGGDGQPQHF. The CDR3 nucleotides are TGTGCCAGCAGCTTAGGGGGGGACGGTCAGCCCCAGCATTTT.

The chain employs TRBV5-1 and TRBJ1-5; tentative D call: TRBD1 (5 bases). Trimming took off 4 bases at V and 6 bases at J, with 14 bases between the two ends. CDR3 length equals 14 residues. CDR1 is SGHRS, CDR2 YFSETQ, per germline. The DNA for the CDR3 is TGCGCCAGCAGCCCCGAGGCTAGGGGTCAGCCCCAGCATTTT. It codes for CASSPEARGQPQHF. The whole variable domain, remainder taken from reference TRBV5-1 and TRBJ1-5, is KAGVTQTPRYLIKTRGQQVTLSCSPISGHRSVSWYQQTPGQGLQFLFEYFSETQRNKGNFPGRFSGRQFSNSRSEMNVSTLELGDSALYLCASSPEARGQPQHFGDGTRLSIL.

This clone was found a few times. The J gene is TRBJ2-3, the V gene TRBV5-5, with 7 bases fitting TRBD1. Per germline, CDR1 SGHKS and CDR2 YYEKEE (reference sequence). V lost 4 bases and J lost 0; bases outside the gene matches: 5. This CDR3 contains 15 residues. The CDR3 region is CASSRTGASTDTQYF. The CDR3, as DNA: TGTGCCAGCAGCCGGACAGGAGCTAGCACAGATACGCAGTATTTT.

For the CDR3, the DNA is TGCGCCAGCAGCCCTCCCCACCAGGGGCTCGGGGAGCTGTTTTTT. Its translation is CASSPPHQGLGELFF. The chain uses TRBV4-1 and TRBJ2-2, with D possibly being TRBD1 (6 bases). The CDR3 covers 15 residues. Deletions cut 4 bases from V and 7 bases from J, with 16 bases between. Germline loops: CDR1 MGHRA, CDR2 YSYEKL.